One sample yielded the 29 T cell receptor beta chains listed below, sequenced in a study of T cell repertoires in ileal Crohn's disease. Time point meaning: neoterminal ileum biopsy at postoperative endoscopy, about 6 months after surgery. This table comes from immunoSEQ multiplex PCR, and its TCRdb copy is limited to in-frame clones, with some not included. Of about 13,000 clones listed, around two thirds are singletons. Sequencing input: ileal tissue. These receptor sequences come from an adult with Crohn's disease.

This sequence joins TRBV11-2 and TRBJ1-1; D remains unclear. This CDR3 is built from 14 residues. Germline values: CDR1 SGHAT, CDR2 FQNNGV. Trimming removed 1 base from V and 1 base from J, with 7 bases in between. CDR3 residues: CASSLAAQNTEAFF. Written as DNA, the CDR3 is TGTGCCAGCAGCTTAGCCGCTCAGAACACTGAAGCTTTCTTT.

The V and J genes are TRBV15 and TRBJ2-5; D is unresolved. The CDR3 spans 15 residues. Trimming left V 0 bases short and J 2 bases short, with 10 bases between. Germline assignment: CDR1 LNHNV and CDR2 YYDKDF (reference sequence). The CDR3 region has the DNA TGTGCCACCAGCAGAGATGTGGTGATTCAAGAGACCCAGTACTTC. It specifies CATSRDVVIQETQYF.

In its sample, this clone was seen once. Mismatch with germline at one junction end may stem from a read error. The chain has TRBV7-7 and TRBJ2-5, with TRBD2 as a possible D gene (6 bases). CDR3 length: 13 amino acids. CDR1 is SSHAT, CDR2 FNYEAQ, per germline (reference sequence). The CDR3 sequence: CASSHFGGETQYF. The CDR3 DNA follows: TGTGCTAGCAGCCATTTCGGGGGAGAGACCCAGTACTTC.

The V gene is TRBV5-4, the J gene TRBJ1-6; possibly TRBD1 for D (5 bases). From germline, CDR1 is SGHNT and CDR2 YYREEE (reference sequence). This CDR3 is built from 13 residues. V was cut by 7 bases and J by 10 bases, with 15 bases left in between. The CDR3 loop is CASRGPGQSPLHF. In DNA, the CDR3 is TGTGCCAGCCGAGGCCCGGGGCAATCACCCCTCCACTTT.

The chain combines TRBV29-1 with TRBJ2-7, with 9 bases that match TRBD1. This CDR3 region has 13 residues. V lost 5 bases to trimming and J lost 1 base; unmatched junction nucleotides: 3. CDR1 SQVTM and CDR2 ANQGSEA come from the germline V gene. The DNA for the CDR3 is TGCAGCGTTCGGACAGGGGCGTCCTACGAGCAGTACTTC. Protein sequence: CSVRTGASYEQYF.

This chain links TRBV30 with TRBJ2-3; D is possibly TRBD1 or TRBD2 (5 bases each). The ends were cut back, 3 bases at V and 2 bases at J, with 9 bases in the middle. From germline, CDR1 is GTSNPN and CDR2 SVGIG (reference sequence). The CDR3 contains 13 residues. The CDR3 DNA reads TGTGCCTGGAGCGGGGACCACACAGATACGCAGTATTTT. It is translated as CAWSGDHTDTQYF.

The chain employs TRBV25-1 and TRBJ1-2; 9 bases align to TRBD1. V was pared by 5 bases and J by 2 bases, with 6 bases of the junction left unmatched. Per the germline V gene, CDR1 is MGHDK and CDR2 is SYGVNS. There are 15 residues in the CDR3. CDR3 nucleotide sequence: TGTGCCAGCAGTACTCGACAGGGGGGGAACTATGGCTACACCTTC. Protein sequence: CASSTRQGGNYGYTF.

CDR3 nucleotides: TGTGCCAGCAGCCAGGGGACCGATAATTCACCCCTCCACTTT. Translated: CASSQGTDNSPLHF. The chain uses TRBV7-9 and TRBJ1-6; weak D call: TRBD1 (6 bases). From germline, CDR1 is SEHNR and CDR2 FQNEAQ (reference sequence). The CDR3 covers 14 residues. The V end was cut by 5 bases, the J end by 5 bases, with 10 bases between.

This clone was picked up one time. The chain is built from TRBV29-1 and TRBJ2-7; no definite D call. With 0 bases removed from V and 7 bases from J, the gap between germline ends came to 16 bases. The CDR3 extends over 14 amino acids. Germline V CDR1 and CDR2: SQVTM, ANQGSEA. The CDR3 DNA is TGCAGCGTTGAAGATCGGCCCGAAGAGTGGGAGCAGTACTTC. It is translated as CSVEDRPEEWEQYF.

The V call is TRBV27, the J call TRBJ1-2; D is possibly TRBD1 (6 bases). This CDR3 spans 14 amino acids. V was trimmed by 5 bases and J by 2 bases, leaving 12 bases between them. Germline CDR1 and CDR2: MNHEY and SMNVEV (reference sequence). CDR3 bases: TGTGCCAGCAGTCGTCGGGGGGGCAACTATGGCTACACCTTC. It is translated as CASSRRGGNYGYTF.

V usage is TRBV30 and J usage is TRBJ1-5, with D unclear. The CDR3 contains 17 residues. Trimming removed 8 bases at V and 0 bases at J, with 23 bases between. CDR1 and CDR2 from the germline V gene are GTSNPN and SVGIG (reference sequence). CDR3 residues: CATHIGGKISSNQPQHF. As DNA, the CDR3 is TGTGCCACACATATAGGCGGGAAGATTTCTAGCAATCAGCCCCAGCATTTT. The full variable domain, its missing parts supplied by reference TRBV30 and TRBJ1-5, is SQTIHQWPATLVQPVGSPLSLECTVEGTSNPNLYWYRQAAGRGLQLLFYSVGIGQISSEVPQNLSASRPQDRQFILSSKKLLLSDSGFYLCATHIGGKISSNQPQHFGDGTRLSIL.

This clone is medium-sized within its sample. CDR3 bases: TGTGCCACCGGGGGCCCCGTCCCAGGGTCACCCCTCCACTTT. It codes for CATGGPVPGSPLHF. The J gene is TRBJ1-6, the V gene TRBV2; D is possibly TRBD1 (6 bases). The CDR3 is 14 amino acids. V lost 10 bases and J 10 bases, leaving 20 bases between the germline ends. Germline V gives CDR1 SNHLY, CDR2 FYNNEI.

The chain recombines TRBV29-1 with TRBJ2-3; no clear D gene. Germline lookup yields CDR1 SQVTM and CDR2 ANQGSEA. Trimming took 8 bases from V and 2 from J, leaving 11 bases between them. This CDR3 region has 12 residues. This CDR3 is CSLRLYTDTQYF. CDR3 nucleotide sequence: TGCAGCTTACGACTGTACACAGATACGCAGTATTTT.

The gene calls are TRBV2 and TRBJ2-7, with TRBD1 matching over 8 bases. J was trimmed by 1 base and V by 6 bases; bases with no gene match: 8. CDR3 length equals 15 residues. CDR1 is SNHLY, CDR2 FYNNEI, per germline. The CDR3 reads CASSSTGQGSYEQYF. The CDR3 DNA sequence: TGTGCCAGCAGCAGCACCGGACAGGGTTCCTACGAGCAGTACTTC.

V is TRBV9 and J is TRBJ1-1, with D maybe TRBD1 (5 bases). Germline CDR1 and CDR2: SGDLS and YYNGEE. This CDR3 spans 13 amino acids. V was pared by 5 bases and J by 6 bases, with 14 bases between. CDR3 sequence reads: CASSHSGGAEAFF. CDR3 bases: TGTGCCAGCAGTCACTCCGGAGGGGCTGAAGCTTTCTTT.

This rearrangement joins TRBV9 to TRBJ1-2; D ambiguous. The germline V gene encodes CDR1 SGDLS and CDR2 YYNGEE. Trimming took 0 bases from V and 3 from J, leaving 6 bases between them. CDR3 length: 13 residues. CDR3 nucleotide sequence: TGTGCCAGCAGCGTAGGGCAGGACTATGGCTACACCTTC. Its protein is CASSVGQDYGYTF.

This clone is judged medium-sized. CDR3 protein: CASSVQGGPSEQYF. The CDR3 DNA reads as TGTGCCAGCAGCGTGCAGGGAGGTCCATCCGAGCAGTACTTC. The gene calls are TRBV7-3 and TRBJ2-7, with D possibly TRBD2 on 6 matching bases. Trimming stripped 5 bases from V and 6 bases from J, with 17 bases between. Per germline, CDR1 SGHTA and CDR2 FQGTGA. The CDR3 extends over 14 amino acids.

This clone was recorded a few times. The CDR3 spells CASSLGLAGVDTQYF. The DNA for the CDR3 is TGTGCCAGCAGCTTAGGACTAGCGGGGGTAGATACGCAGTATTTT. The chain is built from TRBV11-2 and TRBJ2-3; 12 positions agree with TRBD2. V lost 1 base and J lost 5; bases outside the gene matches: 1. The germline V gene has CDR1 SGHAT and CDR2 FQNNGV. The CDR3 consists of 15 residues.

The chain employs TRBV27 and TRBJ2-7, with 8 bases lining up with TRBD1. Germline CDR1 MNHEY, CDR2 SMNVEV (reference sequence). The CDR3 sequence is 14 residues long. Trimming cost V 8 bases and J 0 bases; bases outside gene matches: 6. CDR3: CASAGQGGSYEQYF. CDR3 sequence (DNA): TGTGCCAGCGCTGGACAGGGCGGCTCCTACGAGCAGTACTTC.

Here the CDR3 reads CASRKQGAGTEAFF. CDR3 sequence (DNA): TGTGCCAGCCGGAAACAGGGGGCAGGAACTGAAGCTTTCTTT. The V and J genes are TRBV5-6 and TRBJ1-1, with 9 bases that match TRBD1. The CDR3 consists of 14 residues. V lost 7 bases to trimming and J lost 5 bases; unmatched junction nucleotides: 9. Germline V gene data show CDR1 as SGHDT and CDR2 as YYEEEE.

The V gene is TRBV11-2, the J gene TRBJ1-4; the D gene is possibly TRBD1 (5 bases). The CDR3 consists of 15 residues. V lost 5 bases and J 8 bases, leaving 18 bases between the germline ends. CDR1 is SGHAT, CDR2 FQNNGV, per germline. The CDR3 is CASSPYFQGVEKLFF. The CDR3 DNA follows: TGTGCCAGCAGCCCGTATTTCCAGGGAGTAGAAAAACTGTTTTTT.

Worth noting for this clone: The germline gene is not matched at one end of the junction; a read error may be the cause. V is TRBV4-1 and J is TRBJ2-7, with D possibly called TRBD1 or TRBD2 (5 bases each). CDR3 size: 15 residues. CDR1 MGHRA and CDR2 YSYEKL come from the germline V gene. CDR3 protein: CASSQDAGASYEQYF. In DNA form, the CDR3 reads TGTGCCAGCAGCCAGGACGCCGGGGCGAGCTACGAGCAGTACTTC.

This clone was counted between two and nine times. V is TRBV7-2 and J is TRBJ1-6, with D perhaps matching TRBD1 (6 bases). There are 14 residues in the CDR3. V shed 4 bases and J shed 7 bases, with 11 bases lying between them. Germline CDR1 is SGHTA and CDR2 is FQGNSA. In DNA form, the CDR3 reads TGTGCCAGCAGCTATTACGGGGGCAATTCACCCCTCCACTTT. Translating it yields CASSYYGGNSPLHF. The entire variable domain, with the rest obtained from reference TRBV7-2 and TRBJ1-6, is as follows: GAGVSQSPSNKVTEKGKDVELRCDPISGHTALYWYRQSLGQGLEFLIYFQGNSAPDKSGLPSDRFSAERTGGSVSTLTIQRTQQEDSAVYLCASSYYGGNSPLHFGNGTRLTVT.

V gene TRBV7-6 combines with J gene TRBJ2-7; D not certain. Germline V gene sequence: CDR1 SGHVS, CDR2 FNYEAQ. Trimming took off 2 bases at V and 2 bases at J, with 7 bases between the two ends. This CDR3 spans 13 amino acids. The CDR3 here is CASSLNRAYEQYF. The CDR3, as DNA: TGTGCCAGCAGCTTAAACCGAGCCTACGAGCAGTACTTC.

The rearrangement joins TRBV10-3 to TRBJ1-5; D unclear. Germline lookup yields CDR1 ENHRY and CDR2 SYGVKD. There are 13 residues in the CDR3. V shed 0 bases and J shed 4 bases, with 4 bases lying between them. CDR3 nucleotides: TGTGCCATCAGTGAGTCGGAGAATCAGCCCCAGCATTTT. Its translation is CAISESENQPQHF.

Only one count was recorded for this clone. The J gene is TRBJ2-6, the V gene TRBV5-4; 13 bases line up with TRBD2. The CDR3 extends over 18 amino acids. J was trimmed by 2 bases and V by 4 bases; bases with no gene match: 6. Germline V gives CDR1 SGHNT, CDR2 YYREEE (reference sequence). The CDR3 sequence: CASSGGLAGSPGANVLTF. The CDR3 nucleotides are TGTGCCAGCAGCGGGGGACTAGCGGGGTCCCCTGGGGCCAACGTCCTGACTTTC.

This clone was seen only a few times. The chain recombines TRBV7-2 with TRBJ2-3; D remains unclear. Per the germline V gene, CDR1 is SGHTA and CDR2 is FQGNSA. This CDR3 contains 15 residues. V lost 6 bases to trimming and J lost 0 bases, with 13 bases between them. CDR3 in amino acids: CASRPAIKSTDTQYF. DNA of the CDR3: TGTGCCAGCAGGCCAGCGATAAAGAGCACAGATACGCAGTATTTT.

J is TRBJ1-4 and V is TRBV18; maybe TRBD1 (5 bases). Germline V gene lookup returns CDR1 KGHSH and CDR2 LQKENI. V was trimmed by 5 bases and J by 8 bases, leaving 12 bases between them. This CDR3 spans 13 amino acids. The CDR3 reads CASSSSEGEKLFF. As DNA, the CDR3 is TGTGCCAGCTCATCCTCGGAGGGGGAAAAACTGTTTTTT.

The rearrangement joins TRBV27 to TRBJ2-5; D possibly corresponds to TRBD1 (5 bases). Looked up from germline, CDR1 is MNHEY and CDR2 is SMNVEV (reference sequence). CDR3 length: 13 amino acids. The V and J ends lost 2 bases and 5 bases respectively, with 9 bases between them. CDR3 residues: CASSLTGLETQYF. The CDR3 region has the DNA TGTGCCAGCAGTTTAACAGGTCTGGAGACCCAGTACTTC.